The rows below give T cell receptor beta chains drawn from one sample of a study of T cells in Graves' hyperthyroidism and ophthalmopathy. A single record per CDR3 protein comes from TCRdb applying MiXCR to the multiplex PCR reads. This sample carries 300,000 to 350,000 distinct CDR3 sequences, around 18% of them seen once, and the ten largest clones take about 16%. Sequenced sample: blood. These receptors all come from a woman aged 40 to 50 with Graves' ophthalmopathy. Both conserved end residues are part of each CDR3. The order of the fields is J gene, V gene, clone size, D gene, CDR3 protein, CDR3 DNA. The D gene is left open where the match is weak. Not every row has a clone size; where given, it reads once, few, many or a size class.

J gene: TRBJ2-2; V gene: TRBV5-1; clone size: many; D gene: TRBD1; CDR3 protein: CASRQGRGTGELFF; CDR3 DNA: TGCGCCAGCCGACAGGGTCGTGGCACCGGGGAGCTGTTTTTT
J gene: TRBJ2-5; V gene: TRBV3-1; clone size: many; D gene: .; CDR3 protein: CASSQDTRSQETQYF; CDR3 DNA: TGTGCCAGCAGCCAAGATACCAGGAGTCAAGAGACCCAGTACTTC
J gene: TRBJ1-1; V gene: TRBV20-1; clone size: many; D gene: TRBD1; CDR3 protein: CSAPTGGNTEAFF; CDR3 DNA: TGCAGTGCTCCTACAGGGGGGAACACTGAAGCTTTCTTT
J gene: TRBJ2-7; V gene: TRBV11-2; clone size: many; D gene: .; CDR3 protein: CASSLYRLGSYEQYF; CDR3 DNA: TGTGCCAGCAGCTTATATAGGCTGGGCTCCTACGAGCAGTACTTC
J gene: TRBJ2-7; V gene: TRBV6-1; clone size: many; D gene: TRBD1; CDR3 protein: CASSPGQGTYEQYF; CDR3 DNA: TGTGCCAGCAGTCCGGGACAGGGAACCTACGAGCAGTACTTC
J gene: TRBJ2-7; V gene: TRBV12-3/TRBV12-4; clone size: many; D gene: TRBD2; CDR3 protein: CASSLTSGQFIYEQYF; CDR3 DNA: TGTGCCAGCAGCTTAACTAGCGGGCAATTCATCTACGAGCAGTACTTC
J gene: TRBJ1-1; V gene: TRBV12-3/TRBV12-4; clone size: few; D gene: .; CDR3 protein: CASIRARGTEAFF; CDR3 DNA: TGTGCCAGTATTCGGGCGCGGGGCACTGAAGCTTTCTTT
J gene: TRBJ2-2; V gene: TRBV30; clone size: once; D gene: TRBD2; CDR3 protein: CAWSNLAGRAGELFF; CDR3 DNA: TGTGCCTGGAGTAACCTAGCGGGAAGGGCCGGGGAGCTGTTTTTT
J gene: TRBJ2-5; V gene: TRBV28; clone size: many; D gene: .; CDR3 protein: CASRETGQETQYF; CDR3 DNA: TGTGCCAGCCGAGAGACAGGCCAAGAGACCCAGTACTTC
J gene: TRBJ2-5; V gene: TRBV28; clone size: .; D gene: .; CDR3 protein: CASSFRGRLGETQYF; CDR3 DNA: TGTGCCAGCAGTTTTCGGGGACGCCTCGGGGAGACCCAGTACTTC
J gene: TRBJ2-2; V gene: TRBV5-6; clone size: .; D gene: .; CDR3 protein: CASSLTMNTGELFF; CDR3 DNA: TGTGCCAGCAGCCTCACCATGAACACCGGGGAGCTGTTTTTT
J gene: TRBJ1-2; V gene: TRBV6-2/TRBV6-3; clone size: many; D gene: .; CDR3 protein: CASRSGVTYGYTF; CDR3 DNA: TGTGCCAGCAGATCGGGGGTTACCTATGGCTACACCTTC
J gene: TRBJ2-7; V gene: TRBV28; clone size: many; D gene: .; CDR3 protein: CASTAPGTDYEQYF; CDR3 DNA: TGTGCCAGCACCGCGCCTGGGACGGACTACGAGCAGTACTTC
J gene: TRBJ2-3; V gene: TRBV11-2; clone size: few; D gene: .; CDR3 protein: CASSLDSRLRTDTQYF; CDR3 DNA: TGTGCCAGCAGCTTAGATTCGAGACTGAGAACAGATACGCAGTATTTT
J gene: TRBJ2-7; V gene: TRBV20-1; clone size: many; D gene: TRBD2; CDR3 protein: CSARGLAGGGYEQYF; CDR3 DNA: TGCAGTGCTAGGGGACTAGCGGGAGGTGGTTACGAGCAGTACTTC
J gene: TRBJ2-7; V gene: TRBV28; clone size: many; D gene: .; CDR3 protein: CASRQAMTGYEQYF; CDR3 DNA: TGTGCCAGCAGACAAGCCATGACGGGGTACGAGCAGTACTTC
J gene: TRBJ1-1; V gene: TRBV6-2/TRBV6-3; clone size: .; D gene: .; CDR3 protein: CASSDDSRTEAFF; CDR3 DNA: TGTGCCAGCAGTGACGACAGTCGTACTGAAGCTTTCTTT
J gene: TRBJ2-7; V gene: TRBV28; clone size: many; D gene: TRBD1; CDR3 protein: CASSFDRGFTYEQYF; CDR3 DNA: TGTGCCAGCAGTTTCGACAGGGGATTCACCTACGAGCAGTACTTC